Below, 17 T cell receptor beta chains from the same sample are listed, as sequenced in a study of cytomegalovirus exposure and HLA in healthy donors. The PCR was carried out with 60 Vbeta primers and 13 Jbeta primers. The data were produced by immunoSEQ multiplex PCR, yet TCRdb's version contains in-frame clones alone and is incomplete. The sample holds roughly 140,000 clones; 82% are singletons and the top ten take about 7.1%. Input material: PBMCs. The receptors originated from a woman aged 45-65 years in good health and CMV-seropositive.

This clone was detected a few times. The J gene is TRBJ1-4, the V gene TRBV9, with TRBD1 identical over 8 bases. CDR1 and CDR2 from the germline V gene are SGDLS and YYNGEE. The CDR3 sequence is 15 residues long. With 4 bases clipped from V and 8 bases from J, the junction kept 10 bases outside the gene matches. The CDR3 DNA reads TGTGCCAGCAGCTCGGATGGACAGGGAGGAGAAAAACTGTTTTTT. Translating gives CASSSDGQGGEKLFF.

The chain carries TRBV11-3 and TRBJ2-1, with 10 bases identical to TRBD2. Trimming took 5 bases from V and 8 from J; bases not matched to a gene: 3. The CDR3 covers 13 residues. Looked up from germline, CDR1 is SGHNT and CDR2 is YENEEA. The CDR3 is CASSPLAGDEQFF. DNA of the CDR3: TGTGCCAGCAGCCCCCTAGCGGGGGATGAGCAGTTCTTC.

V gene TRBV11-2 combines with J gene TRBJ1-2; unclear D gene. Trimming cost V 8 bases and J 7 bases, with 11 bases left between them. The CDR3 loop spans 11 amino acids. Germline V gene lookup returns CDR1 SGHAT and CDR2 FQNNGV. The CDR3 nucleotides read TGTGCCAGCTTCTCCCGCGCTGGCTACACCTTC. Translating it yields CASFSRAGYTF.

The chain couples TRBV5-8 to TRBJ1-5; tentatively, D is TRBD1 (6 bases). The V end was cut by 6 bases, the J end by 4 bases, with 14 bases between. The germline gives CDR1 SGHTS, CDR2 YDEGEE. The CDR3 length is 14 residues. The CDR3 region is CASTLGAGNQPQHF. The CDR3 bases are TGTGCCAGCACTCTGGGGGCTGGGAATCAGCCCCAGCATTTT.

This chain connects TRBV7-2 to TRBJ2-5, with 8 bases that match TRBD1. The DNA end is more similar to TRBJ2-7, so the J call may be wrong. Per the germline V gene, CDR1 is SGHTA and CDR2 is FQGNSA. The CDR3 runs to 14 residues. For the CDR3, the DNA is TGTGCCAGCAGCTTGCCCGGACAGGGCTACGAGCAGTACTTC. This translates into CASSLPGQGYEQYF.

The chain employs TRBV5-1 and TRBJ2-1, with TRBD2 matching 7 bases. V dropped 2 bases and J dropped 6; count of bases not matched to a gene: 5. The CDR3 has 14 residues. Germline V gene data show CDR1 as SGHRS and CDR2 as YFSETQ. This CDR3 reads CASSFRAGINEQFF. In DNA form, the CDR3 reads TGCGCCAGCAGCTTTCGAGCGGGGATCAATGAGCAGTTCTTC.

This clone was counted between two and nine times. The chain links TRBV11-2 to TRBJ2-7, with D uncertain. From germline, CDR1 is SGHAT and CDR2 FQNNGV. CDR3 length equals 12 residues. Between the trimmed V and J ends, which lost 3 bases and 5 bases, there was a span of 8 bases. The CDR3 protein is CASSLRWDEQYF. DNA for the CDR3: TGTGCCAGCAGCTTGAGGTGGGACGAGCAGTACTTC.

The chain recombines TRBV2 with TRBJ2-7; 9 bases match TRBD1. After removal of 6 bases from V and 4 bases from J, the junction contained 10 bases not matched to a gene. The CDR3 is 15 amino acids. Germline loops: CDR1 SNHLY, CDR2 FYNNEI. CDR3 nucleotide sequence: TGTGCCAGCAGCCCATTAGTACAGGGGGCTTACGAGCAGTACTTC. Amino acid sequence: CASSPLVQGAYEQYF.

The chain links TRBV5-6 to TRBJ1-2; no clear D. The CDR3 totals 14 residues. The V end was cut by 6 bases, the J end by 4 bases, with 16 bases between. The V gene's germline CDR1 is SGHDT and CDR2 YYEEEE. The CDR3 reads CASNAVGDVYGYTF. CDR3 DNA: TGTGCCAGCAACGCCGTGGGCGATGTCTATGGCTACACCTTC.

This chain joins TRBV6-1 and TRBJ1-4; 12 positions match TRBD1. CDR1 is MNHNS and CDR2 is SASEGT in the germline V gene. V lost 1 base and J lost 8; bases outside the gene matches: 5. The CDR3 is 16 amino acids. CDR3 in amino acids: CASSEGVGTGGEKLFF. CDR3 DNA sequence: TGTGCCAGCAGTGAAGGGGTGGGGACAGGGGGCGAAAAACTGTTTTTT.

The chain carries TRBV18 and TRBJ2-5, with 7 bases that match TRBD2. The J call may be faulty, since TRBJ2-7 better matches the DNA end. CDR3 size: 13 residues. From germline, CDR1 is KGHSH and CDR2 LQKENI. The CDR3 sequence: CASSPQRGYEQYF. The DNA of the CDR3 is TGTGCCAGCTCACCCCAGCGGGGCTACGAGCAGTACTTC.

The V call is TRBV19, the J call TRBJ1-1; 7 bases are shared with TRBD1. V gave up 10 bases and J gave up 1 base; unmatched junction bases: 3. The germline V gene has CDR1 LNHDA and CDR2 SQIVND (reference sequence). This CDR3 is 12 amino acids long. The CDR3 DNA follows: TGTGCCACTAGACAGGGGAACACTGAAGCTTTCTTT. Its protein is CATRQGNTEAFF.

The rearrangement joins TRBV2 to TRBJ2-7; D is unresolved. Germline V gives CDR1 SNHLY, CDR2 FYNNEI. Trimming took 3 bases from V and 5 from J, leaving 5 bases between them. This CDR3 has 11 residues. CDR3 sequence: CASSDPNEQYF. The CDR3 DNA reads TGTGCCAGCAGTGACCCAAACGAGCAGTACTTC.

CDR3 amino acids: CASSLGLANNEQFF. In DNA form, the CDR3 reads TGTGCCAGCAGCCTCGGACTAGCCAACAATGAGCAGTTCTTC. The V gene is TRBV9, the J gene TRBJ2-1; 8 bases are shared with TRBD2. Germline CDR1 and CDR2: SGDLS and YYNGEE. CDR3 size: 14 residues. The ends lost 4 bases at V and 5 bases at J; junction bases unmatched: 5.

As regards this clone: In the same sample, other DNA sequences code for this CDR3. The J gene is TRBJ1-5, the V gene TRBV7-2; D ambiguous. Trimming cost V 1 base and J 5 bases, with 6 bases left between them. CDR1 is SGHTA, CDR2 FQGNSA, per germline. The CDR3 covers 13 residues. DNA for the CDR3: TGTGCCAGCAGCTTAGGGAGGGATCAGCCCCAGCATTTT. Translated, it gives CASSLGRDQPQHF.

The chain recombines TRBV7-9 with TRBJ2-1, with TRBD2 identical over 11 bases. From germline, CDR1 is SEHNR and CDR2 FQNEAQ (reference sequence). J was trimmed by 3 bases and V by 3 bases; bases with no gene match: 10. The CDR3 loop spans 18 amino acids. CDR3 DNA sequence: TGTGCCAGCAGCTTTTTTCCGACTAGCGGGGTTTACTACAATGAGCAGTTCTTC. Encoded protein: CASSFFPTSGVYYNEQFF.

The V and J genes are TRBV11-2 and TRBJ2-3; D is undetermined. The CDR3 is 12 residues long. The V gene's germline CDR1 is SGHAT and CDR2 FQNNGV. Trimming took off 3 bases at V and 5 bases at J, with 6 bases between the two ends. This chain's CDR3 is CASSFILDTQYF. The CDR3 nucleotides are TGTGCCAGCAGCTTTATCTTAGATACGCAGTATTTT.